A selection of T cell receptor beta chains follows, all from one sample in a study of T cell responses to AZD1222 COVID-19 vaccine. TCRdb's table, derived via immunoSEQ multiplex PCR, lists solely in-frame clones and lacks some. The table records about 31,000 clones, roughly 88% of them present only once. The input for sequencing was peripheral blood, taken 28 days after the second AZD1222 dose. All receptors derive from an adult who received the AZD1222 COVID-19 vaccine. Both conserved end residues are trimmed from each CDR3. A D gene is named only where the DNA matches it firmly.

d_gene: .
v_gene: TRBV5-4
CDR3aa: ASSMDSNEQF

d_gene: .
v_gene: TRBV9
CDR3aa: ASSVRGYNEQF

d_gene: .
v_gene: TRBV5-1
CDR3aa: ASSLGVGSHTQY

d_gene: .
v_gene: TRBV9
CDR3aa: ASSVRAHNYNEQF

d_gene: .
v_gene: TRBV6-4
CDR3aa: ASSDRPNTEAF

d_gene: TRBD2
v_gene: TRBV19
CDR3aa: ASSILAGGRRNEQF

d_gene: .
v_gene: TRBV7-9
CDR3aa: ARSMGGANTGELF

d_gene: .
v_gene: TRBV7-2
CDR3aa: ASSLAGGSQTVSYEQY

d_gene: .
v_gene: TRBV23-1
CDR3aa: ASSHGRSNQPQH

d_gene: .
v_gene: TRBV10-3
CDR3aa: AITSEGNYEQY

d_gene: .
v_gene: TRBV28
CDR3aa: ASISWGEDSPLH

d_gene: .
v_gene: TRBV12-3/TRBV12-4
CDR3aa: ASSLSRLETQY

d_gene: .
v_gene: TRBV20-1
CDR3aa: SASLASEAF

d_gene: TRBD2
v_gene: TRBV27
CDR3aa: ASSLRTSQETQY

d_gene: .
v_gene: TRBV7-9
CDR3aa: ATQLTNEKLF

d_gene: TRBD2
v_gene: TRBV4-1
CDR3aa: ASSHLAGTTDTQY

d_gene: TRBD1
v_gene: TRBV10-3
CDR3aa: AISESGQGAQPQH

d_gene: .
v_gene: TRBV4-1
CDR3aa: ASSQEPAFSGANVLT

d_gene: TRBD1
v_gene: TRBV6-5
CDR3aa: ASSTGGGSNQPQH

d_gene: .
v_gene: TRBV18
CDR3aa: ASSQDPGAYEQY

d_gene: TRBD1
v_gene: TRBV5-1
CDR3aa: ASSFGQGSEGYT

d_gene: .
v_gene: TRBV3-1/TRBV3-2
CDR3aa: ASSQGLGGYT

d_gene: .
v_gene: TRBV20-1
CDR3aa: SASGDSSPNQPQH

d_gene: .
v_gene: TRBV5-4
CDR3aa: ASSGGMGQETQY

d_gene: TRBD2
v_gene: TRBV11-2
CDR3aa: ASSSRTSGGLYQETQY

d_gene: .
v_gene: TRBV3-1/TRBV3-2
CDR3aa: ASSPLADYEQY

d_gene: TRBD1
v_gene: TRBV5-1
CDR3aa: ASSLGTGGTGELF

d_gene: .
v_gene: TRBV2
CDR3aa: ASSGLIPEGTGELF

d_gene: .
v_gene: TRBV6-2/TRBV6-3
CDR3aa: ASSRFTDTQY

d_gene: .
v_gene: TRBV5-1
CDR3aa: ASIIQPADTQY

d_gene: TRBD1
v_gene: TRBV10-3
CDR3aa: AISGPSGQRSVDYGYT

d_gene: .
v_gene: TRBV27
CDR3aa: ASSFRGGNEKLF

d_gene: .
v_gene: TRBV11-3
CDR3aa: ASSLGQEYEQY

d_gene: .
v_gene: TRBV30
CDR3aa: AWSRRGVPQETQY

d_gene: TRBD1
v_gene: TRBV19
CDR3aa: ASSGHRTGGGQPQH

d_gene: .
v_gene: TRBV3-1/TRBV3-2
CDR3aa: ASSRRHLEGFKLF

d_gene: TRBD1
v_gene: TRBV4-1
CDR3aa: ASSQVGGEQF

d_gene: .
v_gene: TRBV6-5
CDR3aa: ASSSSGSRQPQH

d_gene: .
v_gene: TRBV15
CDR3aa: ATSRLGQSYGYT

d_gene: TRBD1
v_gene: TRBV19
CDR3aa: ASSIMDRDETQY

d_gene: .
v_gene: TRBV28
CDR3aa: ASQNPGNTEAF

d_gene: TRBD1
v_gene: TRBV5-8
CDR3aa: ASSLGTGYGNTIY